The clone carrying this T cell receptor (beta chain) has just one count. Its antigen is still unknown. Looked up from germline, CDR1 is MNHNS and CDR2 is SASEGT. The V end was cut by 8 bases, the J end by 5 bases, with 15 bases between. The CDR3 runs to 13 residues. Every donor was a Caucasian adult from Nashville, Tennessee. The data stem from a study of shared clonotypes between healthy human individuals. The input for sorted-subset replicate PCRs was approximately 200 ng DNA, 25,000 to 35,000 T cell genomes. In the original analysis: With immunoSEQ giving junction-only sequences and no quality scores, filtering differed. Profiling relied on immunoSEQ multiplex PCR, and the TCRdb table lists in-frame clones only, not all of them. V, J and clone size are taken as reported in that table, and D and trimming were inferred from the DNA itself. The sample includes some 2,000,000 clones, approximately 94% seen only once; the top ten take around 0.13%.

Study-level findings and limits: Compared with memory subsets, naive subsets generally had larger estimated richness.

The clonotype was recovered from a man aged 18-30 years in good health. V and J are TRBV6-1 and TRBJ2-5; D uncertain. The specimen sequenced was naive CD4+ T cells sorted from blood. Subset defined: CD45RA+ positively selected. The CDR3 spells CASRASGRETQYF. CDR3 sequence (DNA): TGTGCCAGCCGGGCGTCCGGTAGGGAGACCCAGTACTTC.